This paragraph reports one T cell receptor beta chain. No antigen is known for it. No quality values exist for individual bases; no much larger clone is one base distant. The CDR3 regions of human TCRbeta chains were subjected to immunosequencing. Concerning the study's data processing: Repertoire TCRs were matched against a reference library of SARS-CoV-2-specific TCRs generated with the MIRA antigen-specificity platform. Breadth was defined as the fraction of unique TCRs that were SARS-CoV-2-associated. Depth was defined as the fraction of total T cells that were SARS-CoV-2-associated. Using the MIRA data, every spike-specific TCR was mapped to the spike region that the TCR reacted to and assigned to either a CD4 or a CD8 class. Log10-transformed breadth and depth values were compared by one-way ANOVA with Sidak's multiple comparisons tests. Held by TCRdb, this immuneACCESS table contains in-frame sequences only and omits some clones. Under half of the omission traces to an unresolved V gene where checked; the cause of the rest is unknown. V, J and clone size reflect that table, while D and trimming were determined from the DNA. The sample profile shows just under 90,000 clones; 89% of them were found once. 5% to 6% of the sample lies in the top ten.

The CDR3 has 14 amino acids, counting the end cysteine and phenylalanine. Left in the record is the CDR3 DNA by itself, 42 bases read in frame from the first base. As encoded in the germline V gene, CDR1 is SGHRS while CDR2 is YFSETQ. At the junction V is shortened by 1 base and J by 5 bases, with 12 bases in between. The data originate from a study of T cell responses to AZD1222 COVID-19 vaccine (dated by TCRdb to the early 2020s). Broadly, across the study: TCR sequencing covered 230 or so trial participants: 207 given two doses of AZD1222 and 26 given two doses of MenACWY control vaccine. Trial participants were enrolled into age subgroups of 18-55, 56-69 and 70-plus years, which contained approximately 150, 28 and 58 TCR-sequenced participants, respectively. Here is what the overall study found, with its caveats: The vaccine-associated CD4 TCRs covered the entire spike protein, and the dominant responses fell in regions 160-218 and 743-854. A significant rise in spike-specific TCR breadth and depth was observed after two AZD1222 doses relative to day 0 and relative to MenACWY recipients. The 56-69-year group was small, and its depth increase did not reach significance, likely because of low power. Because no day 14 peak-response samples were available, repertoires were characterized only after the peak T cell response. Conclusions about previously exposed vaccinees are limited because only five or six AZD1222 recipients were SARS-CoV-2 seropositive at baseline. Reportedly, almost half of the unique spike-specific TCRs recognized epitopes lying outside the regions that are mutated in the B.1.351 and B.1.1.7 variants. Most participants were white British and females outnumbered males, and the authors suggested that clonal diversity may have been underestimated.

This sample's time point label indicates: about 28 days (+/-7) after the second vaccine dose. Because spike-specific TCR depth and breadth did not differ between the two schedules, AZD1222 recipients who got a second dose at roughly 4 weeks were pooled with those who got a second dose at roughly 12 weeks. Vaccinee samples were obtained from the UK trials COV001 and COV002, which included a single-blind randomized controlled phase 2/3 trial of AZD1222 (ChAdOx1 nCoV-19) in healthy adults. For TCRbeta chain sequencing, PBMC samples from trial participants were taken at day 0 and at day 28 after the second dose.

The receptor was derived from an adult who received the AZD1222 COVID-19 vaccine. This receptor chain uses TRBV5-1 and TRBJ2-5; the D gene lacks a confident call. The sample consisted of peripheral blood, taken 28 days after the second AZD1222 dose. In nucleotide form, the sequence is TGCGCCAGCAGCTTGCCCCAAGGGCCGGAGACCCAGTACTTC. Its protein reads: CASSLPQGPETQYF.